Each of the 20 T cell receptor beta chains below was sequenced from the same sample in a study of vaccination and CD4 T cells after COVID-19. The assay that was used to sequence DNA from cultured CD4+ T cells was the Oncomine TCR Beta short-read assay. TCRdb processed the PCR reads anew with MiXCR; each CDR3 protein has one entry. The data contain under 30,000 distinct CDR3 sequences, around 43% of them singletons. These receptors are not linked to any known antigen. The treatment was: roughly ten-day PBMC culture with coronavirus spike peptide pools or control peptides (ViraFEST assay). The sample in question was CD4+ T cells from blood, cultured in vitro, obtained before SARS-CoV-2 vaccination. These receptors were obtained from a human donor who received a COVID-19 vaccine.

The chain couples TRBV5-4 to TRBJ2-1; the match to TRBD2 covers 12 bases. The CDR3 spans 16 residues. Germline V gene lookup returns CDR1 SGHNT and CDR2 YYREEE (reference sequence). J gave up 7 bases and V 3 bases, and 8 bases lay outside the gene matches. CDR3 sequence: CASSSPLAGGLNEQFF. The DNA for the CDR3 is TGTGCCAGCAGCTCCCCTCTAGCGGGGGGGCTGAATGAGCAGTTCTTC.

The J gene is TRBJ1-2, the V gene TRBV27; D possibly corresponds to TRBD1 (6 bases). The germline CDR1 and CDR2 sequences are MNHEY and SMNVEV (reference sequence). Trimming cost V 6 bases and J 3 bases, with 14 bases left between them. The CDR3 loop spans 14 amino acids. CDR3 sequence reads: CASRRGARDYGYTF. CDR3 DNA sequence: TGTGCCAGCAGACGGGGGGCGCGGGACTATGGCTACACCTTC.

The sample holds a few counts of this clonotype. The chain employs TRBV15 and TRBJ1-2; D is uncertain. V was clipped by 3 bases and J by 4 bases, with 15 bases between them. Germline CDR1 is LNHNV and CDR2 is YYDKDF (reference sequence). CDR3 length: 15 amino acids. CDR3 coding DNA: TGTGCCACCAGCAGGCGGTCGGACGGCTTCTATGGCTACACCTTC. Its translation: CATSRRSDGFYGYTF.

The rearrangement joins TRBV19 to TRBJ1-1; TRBD1 matches 8 bases. CDR3 length: 15 amino acids. Germline-derived CDR1 and CDR2 are LNHDA and SQIVND (reference sequence). V was pared by 3 bases and J by 0 bases, with 3 bases of the junction left unmatched. The CDR3: CASSILTGVNTEAFF. DNA of the CDR3: TGTGCCAGTAGTATCCTGACAGGGGTGAACACTGAAGCTTTCTTT.

The V call is TRBV12-3 or TRBV12-4, the J call TRBJ1-5; 9 bases map to TRBD1. The length of the CDR3 is 14 residues. The V and J ends lost 5 bases and 5 bases, in that order; junction bases with no gene match: 4. CDR3 bases: TGTGCCAGCAGTAGGGACAGGGCCTATCAGCCCCAGCATTTT. Its protein is CASSRDRAYQPQHF.

This clonotype came up a few times. The chain carries TRBV7-8 and TRBJ2-3, with D possibly TRBD1 on 5 matching bases. The ends were cut back, 1 base at V and 2 bases at J, with 13 bases in the middle. CDR3 length equals 16 residues. Germline V gives CDR1 SGHVS, CDR2 FQNEAQ. CDR3 in amino acids: CASSLGRLRATDTQYF. In DNA form, the CDR3 reads TGTGCCAGCAGCTTAGGGAGACTCAGGGCCACAGATACGCAGTATTTT.

The count of this clonotype is one. The genes are TRBV19 and TRBJ2-7, with TRBD1 matching over 8 bases. CDR3 size: 18 residues. V was clipped by 8 bases and J by 2 bases; unmatched bases: 20. Germline V gives CDR1 LNHDA, CDR2 SQIVND (reference sequence). CDR3 loop: CASLSQTGEALGPYEQYF. DNA for the CDR3: TGTGCCAGTTTGTCCCAGACAGGGGAAGCGTTAGGTCCCTACGAGCAGTACTTC.

As DNA, the CDR3 is TGTGCCAGCAGTTTAGGACTAGGAGGGACAGATACGCAGTATTTT. Protein product: CASSLGLGGTDTQYF. The V and J genes are TRBV12-3 or TRBV12-4 and TRBJ2-3; D possibly corresponds to TRBD2 (6 bases). CDR3 length: 15 amino acids. Trimming stripped 1 base from V and 3 bases from J, with 11 bases between.

The V gene is TRBV11-3, the J gene TRBJ2-7; possibly TRBD2 for D (7 bases). The germline V gene encodes CDR1 SGHNT and CDR2 YENEEA. The V gene lost 6 bases and the J gene lost 3 bases, with 15 bases spanning the gap. The CDR3 length is 14 residues. This CDR3 is CASSQGRANYEQYF. The CDR3 DNA sequence: TGTGCCAGCAGTCAGGGGAGGGCTAACTACGAGCAGTACTTC.

This chain joins TRBV24-1 and TRBJ2-1; 10 bases are a match to TRBD2. This CDR3 is 16 amino acids long. The germline CDR1 and CDR2 sequences are KGHDR and SFDVKD. Trimming removed 1 base from V and 7 bases from J; junction bases left unmatched: 6. The CDR3 here is CATSDFSGGARNEQFF. CDR3 DNA: TGTGCCACCAGTGATTTCAGCGGGGGGGCCAGGAATGAGCAGTTCTTC.

The chain couples TRBV5-8 to TRBJ2-2; possible D gene TRBD1, 5 bases. V lost 7 bases and J lost 7, with 14 bases in between. The CDR3 has 13 residues. Germline V gives CDR1 SGHTS, CDR2 YDEGEE. The CDR3 nucleotides read TGTGCCAGCGATACAGGTTTCGGCGGGGAGCTGTTTTTT. It specifies CASDTGFGGELFF.

A few counts support this clonotype. This chain joins TRBV7-9 and TRBJ2-6; unclear D gene. Germline V CDR1 and CDR2: SEHNR, FQNEAQ (reference sequence). V was trimmed by 5 bases and J by 4 bases, leaving 3 bases between them. The CDR3 is 12 residues long. The chain's CDR3 is CASSAGANVLTF. In nucleotides, the CDR3 is TGTGCCAGCAGCGCGGGGGCCAACGTCCTGACTTTC.

CDR3 sequence reads: CASSPTTGSPLFGNSPLHF. As DNA, the CDR3 is TGTGCCAGCTCACCGACGACAGGGAGTCCTCTATTCGGTAATTCACCCCTCCACTTT. This rearrangement joins TRBV18 to TRBJ1-6, with TRBD1 matching over 7 bases. This CDR3 has 19 amino acids. Germline values: CDR1 KGHSH, CDR2 LQKENI. Trimming removed 3 bases from V and 6 bases from J; junction bases left unmatched: 17.

This rearrangement joins TRBV5-1 to TRBJ1-1; D is unresolved. This CDR3 has 14 amino acids. Germline V gene data show CDR1 as SGHRS and CDR2 as YFSETQ. Trimming took off 1 base at V and 1 base at J, with 8 bases between the two ends. The CDR3 here is CASSLPSTNTEAFF. CDR3 bases: TGCGCCAGCAGCTTGCCCAGTACGAACACTGAAGCTTTCTTT.

The V and J genes are TRBV24-1 and TRBJ1-6; D not certain. The CDR3 contains 16 residues. Trimming shortened V by 7 bases and J by 6 bases, and 18 bases separated the two germline ends. Per the germline V gene, CDR1 is KGHDR and CDR2 is SFDVKD. CDR3 DNA: TGTGCCACCAGCGCCTGGGAGGCACCCAGTAATTCACCCCTCCACTTT. The encoded protein is CATSAWEAPSNSPLHF.

This clonotype appeared a few times. J is TRBJ2-5 and V is TRBV7-8; possible D gene TRBD2, 6 bases. Germline V CDR1 and CDR2: SGHVS, FQNEAQ. The CDR3 totals 14 residues. Trimming took 7 bases from V and 2 from J, leaving 14 bases between them. The CDR3, as DNA: TGTGCCAGCAACTGGAGGGGCCGGCAAGAGACCCAGTACTTC. Translated: CASNWRGRQETQYF.

The chain combines TRBV19 with TRBJ1-5; weak D call: TRBD1 (6 bases). The CDR3 is 15 amino acids. From germline, CDR1 is LNHDA and CDR2 SQIVND (reference sequence). Trimming stripped 6 bases from V and 6 bases from J, with 18 bases between. The CDR3 is CASRPEQGGGQPQHF. The CDR3 DNA is TGTGCCAGTAGGCCCGAACAGGGAGGTGGTCAGCCCCAGCATTTT.

This clonotype was detected only a few times. The chain combines TRBV24-1 with TRBJ2-3, with D perhaps matching TRBD2 (6 bases). The CDR3 is 13 amino acids. CDR1 and CDR2 (germline): KGHDR, SFDVKD. The germline V and J ends were trimmed by 9 bases and 4 bases, with 13 bases remaining between them. As DNA, the CDR3 is TGTGCCACCTCCTCGGGGGAGGCAGATACGCAGTATTTT. This codes for CATSSGEADTQYF.

The rearrangement joins TRBV18 to TRBJ1-2; D is unclear. The CDR3 is made up of 14 amino acids. V was trimmed by 3 bases and J by 6 bases, leaving 14 bases between them. Germline V gene data show CDR1 as KGHSH and CDR2 as LQKENI. CDR3 loop: CASSPKSDPNGYTF. The CDR3 DNA follows: TGTGCCAGCTCACCTAAGTCGGACCCCAATGGCTACACCTTC.

The V call is TRBV19, the J call TRBJ2-7; unclear D gene. Germline CDR1 LNHDA, CDR2 SQIVND (reference sequence). CDR3 length: 14 amino acids. V lost 1 base, J lost 1 base, and 8 bases lay in between. CDR3 nucleotide sequence: TGTGCCAGTAGTATAGGTCCCCGATCCTACGAGCAGTACTTC. It encodes CASSIGPRSYEQYF. The variable domain in full, completed from reference TRBV19 and TRBJ2-7, reads DGGITQSPKYLFRKEGQNVTLSCEQNLNHDAMYWYRQDPGQGLRLIYYSQIVNDFQKGDIAEGYSVSREKKESFPLTVTSAQKNPTAFYLCASSIGPRSYEQYFGPGTRLTVT.